This T cell receptor (beta chain) was identified in a study of OX40 agonist ivuxolimab in advanced cancers. A note on the overall study: Ivuxolimab was a fully human IgG2 agonistic monoclonal antibody targeting the costimulatory receptor OX40 (CD134). Partial responses occurred in three dose-escalation patients, of whom one had hepatocellular carcinoma and two had cutaneous melanoma. Prior anti-PD-1, anti-PD-L1 or anti-CTLA-4 therapy was permitted, and checkpoint inhibitors had been received by around 40% of dose-escalation patients. The monotherapy dose-escalation portion (N ≈ 52 patients) of the phase I ivuxolimab trial is reported in the paper. Of the approximately 50 dose-escalation patients, hepatocellular carcinoma was present in some 19, melanoma in roughly 15, renal cell carcinoma in 9 and head and neck cancer in 9. Intravenous ivuxolimab was administered to patients every 2 weeks at six dose levels: 0.01, 0.1, 0.3, 1.5, 3 and 10 mg/kg. Peripheral TCRbeta sequencing aimed to test whether ivuxolimab altered TCR sequence diversity and caused clonal T-cell expansion. In the dose-escalation cohort, roughly four fifths of patients were male, and the mean age was around 60 years, with a range of roughly 20 to 79. Points the paper makes about the study in general: Low levels of normalized T-cell clonal expansion were also seen in some patients who did not respond. After ivuxolimab, expanded clones were on average more numerous among CD8+ T cells than among CD4+ T cells. In the 0.1-3.0 mg/kg groups, partial responders were among the patients with the lowest normalized peripheral clonal expansion, particularly in CD8+ T cells. Which antigens the clonally expanded peripheral T cells were specific for was not determined. Clonal expansion of both CD4+ and CD8+ blood T cells was observed from baseline to week 6 at doses 0.1 to 3.0 mg/kg.

Genomic DNA was extracted from sorted cells for sequencing of the TCRbeta CDR3 region. TCRbeta CDR3 regions were sequenced using the immunoSEQ Assay. TCRdb retrieved this table from immuneACCESS and kept in-frame rearrangements only. Not all clones are present; in checked studies, unresolved V genes account for under half, and no reason is known for the remainder. In this sample the table shows approximately 98,000 clones, under 85% of which occur a single time. The ten largest clonotypes hold about 5.5% of the sample. CDR1 SGHVS and CDR2 FNYEAQ were looked up in the germline V gene. Trimming takes 4 bases from V and 7 bases from J, and the germline ends sit 12 bases apart. The CDR3 goes from the cysteine to the phenylalanine over 13 residues. This entry keeps only the CDR3 DNA: 39 bases, framed from base 1. Patients with autoimmune disease history or receiving systemic immunosuppression were excluded from the trial. Peripheral blood for TCR sequencing was drawn from every dose cohort at baseline, at cycle 4 day 1 and at cycle 7 day 1. The samples were drawn from a first-in-human, open-label, multicenter phase I dose-escalation trial of ivuxolimab. The trial enrolled adults with locally advanced or metastatic head and neck squamous cell, hepatocellular, melanoma or renal cell carcinoma. Before TCR sequencing, CD4+ T cells and CD8+ T cells were sorted from peripheral blood as separate populations.

A word on this clone: Its binding antigen is unknown. No base quality information exists; no much larger clone differs at one position.

This TCR was sampled from an adult with an advanced solid tumor such as melanoma, head and neck, liver or kidney cancer. The sequencing here drew on CD4+ or CD8+ T cells sorted from blood, taken in a trial of the OX40 agonist ivuxolimab. Here the chain combines TRBV7-6 and TRBJ2-3; too little of a D gene remains to name it. The DNA reads as follows: TGTGCCAGCAGCTCAGTTTTTGGTAATACGCAGTATTTT. Translated, this is CASSSVFGNTQYF. Joined to the reference TRBV7-6 and TRBJ2-3 proteins, this CDR3 gives the full variable domain: GAGVSQSPRYKVTKRGQDVALRCDPISGHVSLYWYRQALGQGPEFLTYFNYEAQQDKSGLPNDRFSAERPEGSISTLTIQRTEQRDSAMYRCASSSVFGNTQYFGPGTRLTVL.